Below, 7 T cell receptor beta chains from the same sample are listed, as sequenced in a study of blood T cell repertoires in COVID-19. TCRdb's table, derived via immunoSEQ multiplex PCR, lists solely in-frame clones and lacks some. This sample has around 210,000 clones, with approximately 85% found just once. The sample was peripheral blood. The origin of the receptors is a man between 50 and 59 years old with COVID-19, enrolled during active disease.

This clone showed up just a few times. The rearrangement joins TRBV4-2 to TRBJ2-1; TRBD2 agrees at 8 bases. J gave up 8 bases and V 0 bases, and 9 bases lay outside the gene matches. This CDR3 spans 16 amino acids. Germline V lookup: CDR1 LGHNA, CDR2 YNFKEQ. CDR3 DNA sequence: TGTGCCAGCAGCCAAGATTCCGCGGGGGGTGTCGATGAGCAGTTCTTC. Protein product: CASSQDSAGGVDEQFF.

The gene calls are TRBV9 and TRBJ2-1; D perhaps matches TRBD1 (6 bases). V was cut by 4 bases and J by 6 bases, with 14 bases left in between. The CDR3 extends over 14 amino acids. The germline CDR1 and CDR2 sequences are SGDLS and YYNGEE. In DNA form, the CDR3 reads TGTGCCAGCAGCTTTTGGGCAGGGGTCAATGAGCAGTTCTTC. Protein sequence: CASSFWAGVNEQFF. Drawing the rest from reference TRBV9 and TRBJ2-1, the complete variable domain is DSGVTQTPKHLITATGQRVTLRCSPRSGDLSVYWYQQSLDQGLQFLIQYYNGEERAKGNILERFSAQQFPDLHSELNLSSLELGDSALYFCASSFWAGVNEQFFGPGTRLTVL.

This clone appeared once. This chain joins TRBV5-6 and TRBJ1-4; 10 bases agree with TRBD1. The V segment lost 0 bases and the J segment 8 bases; nucleotides outside the gene matches: 4. Germline V CDR1 and CDR2: SGHDT, YYEEEE. The CDR3 has 15 amino acids. The CDR3 loop is CASSLVGTGEEKLFF. As DNA, the CDR3 is TGTGCCAGCAGCTTGGTAGGGACAGGGGAGGAAAAACTGTTTTTT.

The chain recombines TRBV14 with TRBJ2-3, with D possibly matching TRBD2 (5 bases). Between the trimmed V and J ends, which lost 1 base and 2 bases, there was a span of 16 bases. CDR1 and CDR2 (germline): SGHDN, FVKESK. This CDR3 contains 17 residues. The CDR3 bases are TGTGCCAGCAGCCAAGTTGGTCGGAGGATATCCACAGATACGCAGTATTTT. Translation: CASSQVGRRISTDTQYF. Complete variable domain (other parts from reference TRBV14 and TRBJ2-3): EAGVTQFPSHSVIEKGQTVTLRCDPISGHDNLYWYRRVMGKEIKFLLHFVKESKQDESGMPNNRFLAERTGGTYSTLKVQPAELEDSGVYFCASSQVGRRISTDTQYFGPGTRLTVL.

This CDR3 is CASSSGTGNTGELFF. The CDR3 bases are TGTGCCAGCTCGTCCGGGACAGGGAACACCGGGGAGCTGTTTTTT. The chain carries TRBV18 and TRBJ2-2, with 8 positions matching TRBD1. The germline V gene encodes CDR1 KGHSH and CDR2 LQKENI. Trimming took 6 bases from V and 1 from J; bases not matched to a gene: 4. The CDR3 is 15 amino acids.

The V gene is TRBV5-1, the J gene TRBJ2-3, with 15 bases fitting TRBD2. The V gene's germline CDR1 is SGHRS and CDR2 YFSETQ. The CDR3 loop spans 17 amino acids. Trimming at V came to 4 bases and at J to 0 bases, leaving 3 bases not matched to a gene. The CDR3 DNA sequence: TGCGCCAGCAGCACCGGACTAGCGGGGGGGAGCACAGATACGCAGTATTTT. Translation gives CASSTGLAGGSTDTQYF.

The CDR3 nucleotides are TGTGCCAGCAGCGATAGCGGGAGCTCCTACAATGAGCAGTTCTTC. It translates to CASSDSGSSYNEQFF. This chain connects TRBV9 to TRBJ2-1, with 9 positions matching TRBD2. Germline V gene sequence: CDR1 SGDLS, CDR2 YYNGEE. There are 15 residues in the CDR3. After removal of 3 bases from V and 0 bases from J, the junction contained 1 base not matched to a gene.